This T cell receptor (beta chain) was observed in a study of blood T cell repertoires in COVID-19 (dated by TCRdb to the early 2020s). For the study in its entirety: Samples from collaborators originated in the United States, Italy and Spain and spanned both the acute and convalescent phases of COVID-19. HLA class I and class II types, where available, came from metadata supplied by the sample provider rather than from assay-based typing. The samples were drawn from two sources: the first 160 participants of the ongoing ImmuneRACE study, and 1,254 subjects contributed by 6 global collaborators. The repertoires were released in a freely available public database meant as a resource for research on the immune response to SARS-CoV-2. The prospective study material was composed of cDNA or gDNA derived from T cells, B-cell-depleted T cells, or PBMCs. Sample metadata almost always included a de-identified subject ID, COVID-19 status, age in years and sex. Subjects who had been exposed to COVID-19, were actively infected with it, or had recovered from it provided the deeply sampled blood TCRbeta repertoires that made up the dataset.

The immunoSEQ Assay, a bias-controlled multiplex PCR, was used to amplify TCRbeta CDR3 regions from genomic DNA. The authors' analysis ran thus. The number of nucleated cells in each sample was estimated from the amplification of reference gene primers within the assay. To quantify the absolute abundance of each unique TCRbeta CDR3 rearrangement, sequence reads were collapsed and filtered. Productive Simpson clonality was computed per sample as the square root of Simpson's diversity index over productive rearrangements. The immuneACCESS repertoire file appears here via TCRdb, limited to in-frame rearrangements. These files lack a portion of the clones; in checked studies, under half of the deficit traces to unresolved V genes, and the cause of the others is not known. V, J and clone size are those of that table, while D and trimming were read from the DNA. For this sample there are just over 250,000 clones; about 87% appear just once. The top ten clonotypes cover over 2% of the sample.

The table lists this clone with a few counts. The antigen it recognizes is unknown. No base quality values were provided; no much bigger clone lies one nucleotide off. Study-wide findings and limitations: How much clinical and demographic metadata was included differed by source and by participant, and the metadata was provided uncurated.

Whole blood was collected in K2EDTA tubes by collaborating institutions according to the institutions' own protocols. For TCRbeta analysis, collaborators shipped samples as frozen whole blood, isolated PBMCs, or DNA extracted from either of those sample types. The sequence was obtained from a woman between 45 and 65 years old with acute or convalescent COVID-19. Source material: peripheral blood.

The nucleotide sequence is given as TGTGCCAGTAGACCCACCCAGGGTTTCTACACTGAAGCTTTCTTT. This is translated as CASRPTQGFYTEAFF. In this chain, TRBV7-2 is recombined with TRBJ1-1; TRBD1 could be the D gene, as 5 bases match. V is cut by 9 bases and J by 3 bases, and the space between the germline ends is 20 bases. As encoded in the germline V gene, CDR1 is SGHTA while CDR2 is FQGNSA. Measured from the cysteine to the phenylalanine, the CDR3 is 15 residues long. Just the 45-base CDR3 DNA is kept, in frame starting at base 1.